The 18 T cell receptor beta chains below all came from one sample that was sequenced in a study of technical replicates of blood from a few donors. Here immunoSEQ multiplex PCR was the method, and the copy in TCRdb shows in-frame clones only, minus some. This table has more than 45,000 clones, roughly 91% appearing once. The source material was PBMCs. The receptors were sampled from a human donor in good health. Some clones in this sample may be carry-over from other donors' samples.

V and J are TRBV25-1 and TRBJ1-1; D is unclear. The CDR3 has 15 residues. Looked up from germline, CDR1 is MGHDK and CDR2 is SYGVNS. V was cut by 1 base and J by 3 bases, with 12 bases left in between. The CDR3 protein is CASSESRGGHTEAFF. The CDR3 DNA sequence: TGTGCCAGCAGTGAATCCCGGGGAGGGCACACTGAAGCTTTCTTT.

This CDR3 is CATATDTKAFF. In nucleotides, the CDR3 is TGTGCCACCGCAACAGACACCAAAGCTTTCTTT. V and J are TRBV19 and TRBJ1-1; D remains unclear. In germline, CDR1 is LNHDA, CDR2 SQIVND (reference sequence). The V and J ends lost 10 bases and 9 bases respectively, with 15 bases between them. The CDR3 length is 11 residues.

The chain links TRBV4-2 to TRBJ2-7; 7 bases are shared with TRBD2. This CDR3 is built from 17 residues. The germline gives CDR1 LGHNA, CDR2 YNFKEQ. The V segment lost 1 base and the J segment 2 bases; nucleotides outside the gene matches: 11. The CDR3 is CASSQGSSGIQAYEQYF. CDR3 nucleotides: TGTGCCAGCAGCCAAGGGTCAAGCGGGATCCAGGCCTACGAGCAGTACTTC.

This clone was seen once. The V gene is TRBV19, the J gene TRBJ2-5; 11 bases are shared with TRBD2. The V segment lost 4 bases and the J segment 2 bases; nucleotides outside the gene matches: 6. The CDR3 length is 16 residues. Germline-derived CDR1 and CDR2 are LNHDA and SQIVND (reference sequence). The CDR3 reads CASSTPGLAVQETQYF. The CDR3 DNA follows: TGTGCCAGTAGTACGCCGGGACTAGCGGTGCAAGAGACCCAGTACTTC.

The J gene is TRBJ2-7, the V gene TRBV30, with D tentatively TRBD2 (5 bases). The V end lost 4 bases, the J end lost 5 bases, and 9 bases lay between the germline ends. Germline lookup yields CDR1 GTSNPN and CDR2 SVGIG (reference sequence). The CDR3 runs 11 residues. The CDR3 DNA follows: TGTGCCTGGACAGAGGGCCACGAGCAGTACTTC. Translating it yields CAWTEGHEQYF.

The chain links TRBV19 to TRBJ2-2, with a tentative D call TRBD2 (5 bases). The CDR3 contains 16 residues. CDR1 and CDR2 from the germline V gene are LNHDA and SQIVND (reference sequence). V dropped 6 bases and J dropped 0 bases, with 14 bases sitting between them. CDR3 nucleotide sequence: TGTGCCAGTAGGCTCACCCCGGGATCGAACACCGGGGAGCTGTTTTTT. The encoded protein is CASRLTPGSNTGELFF.

The rearrangement uses TRBV7-2 and TRBJ2-7; 8 positions agree with TRBD2. Per the germline V gene, CDR1 is SGHTA and CDR2 is FQGNSA. Losses at the gene ends were 3 bases for V and 4 bases for J; bases not matched to a gene: 5. The CDR3 runs 14 residues. This CDR3 reads CASSLPGGRYEQYF. CDR3 coding DNA: TGTGCCAGCAGCTTGCCGGGGGGGAGATACGAGCAGTACTTC. The variable domain in full, with the rest retrieved from reference TRBV7-2 and TRBJ2-7, is GAGVSQSPSNKVTEKGKDVELRCDPISGHTALYWYRQSLGQGLEFLIYFQGNSAPDKSGLPSDRFSAERTGGSVSTLTIQRTQQEDSAVYLCASSLPGGRYEQYFGPGTRLTVT.

The chain joins TRBV6-5 to TRBJ2-7, with 9 nucleotides matching TRBD1. The CDR3 contains 14 residues. The V gene end was trimmed by 2 bases and the J gene end by 7 bases; junction bases not matched to a gene: 6. Germline assignment: CDR1 MNHEY and CDR2 SVGAGI. The CDR3 nucleotides are TGTGCCAGCAGTTACAAACAGGGGGCTAGGGAGCAGTACTTC. As protein: CASSYKQGAREQYF.

The chain uses TRBV11-3 and TRBJ2-1, with 10 bases aligning to TRBD2. Losses at the gene ends were 6 bases for V and 1 base for J; bases not matched to a gene: 12. This CDR3 spans 18 amino acids. Germline lookup yields CDR1 SGHNT and CDR2 YENEEA. CDR3 coding DNA: TGTGCCAGCAGTCGGACTAGCGGCAGGTTGAATTCCTACAATGAGCAGTTCTTC. This encodes CASSRTSGRLNSYNEQFF.

The chain has TRBV12-5 and TRBJ2-6; 14 positions match TRBD2. The germline V gene encodes CDR1 LGHNT and CDR2 FRNRAP. The CDR3 is made up of 20 amino acids. Losses at the gene ends were 6 bases for V and 0 bases for J; bases not matched to a gene: 10. The CDR3 DNA follows: TGTGCTAGTGGATCTCCGGGACTAGCGGGGGTCCCCTCTGGGGCCAACGTCCTGACTTTC. It encodes CASGSPGLAGVPSGANVLTF.

This rearrangement joins TRBV29-1 to TRBJ2-7; 8 bases align to TRBD1. J lost 6 bases, V lost 6 bases, and 4 bases had no gene match. CDR3 length: 11 residues. Per the germline V gene, CDR1 is SQVTM and CDR2 is ANQGSEA. CDR3 region: CSVGTGSEQYF. CDR3 DNA sequence: TGCAGCGTGGGGACAGGCTCCGAGCAGTACTTC.

The gene calls are TRBV14 and TRBJ2-3; TRBD1 aligns across 10 bases. The CDR3 loop spans 17 amino acids. The V gene's germline CDR1 is SGHDN and CDR2 FVKESK. Germline trimming cut 4 bases from V and 5 bases from J; bases unmatched to any gene: 12. The chain's CDR3 is CASSPQAGTGVRDTQYF. The CDR3 bases are TGTGCCAGCAGCCCCCAAGCTGGGACAGGGGTAAGAGATACGCAGTATTTT.

The chain has TRBV5-1 and TRBJ2-7; a possible D gene is TRBD1 (6 bases). The germline CDR1 and CDR2 sequences are SGHRS and YFSETQ. CDR3 size: 14 residues. The V gene lost 5 bases and the J gene lost 4 bases, with 16 bases spanning the gap. The CDR3 loop reads CASSLQQGMYEQYF. CDR3 DNA sequence: TGCGCCAGCAGTTTACAACAGGGTATGTACGAGCAGTACTTC.

The chain carries TRBV7-7 and TRBJ2-3; no clear D gene. The germline V and J ends were trimmed by 2 bases and 2 bases, with 11 bases remaining between them. The CDR3 is 15 amino acids. Per the germline V gene, CDR1 is SSHAT and CDR2 is FNYEAQ (reference sequence). The CDR3 DNA follows: TGTGCCAGCAGCTTACTGCGGCCGGACACAGATACGCAGTATTTT. It yields the protein CASSLLRPDTDTQYF.

The V gene is TRBV2, the J gene TRBJ1-5; possible D gene TRBD1, 5 bases. Trimming left V 6 bases short and J 2 bases short, with 11 bases between. The CDR3 is 14 residues long. Germline V gene sequence: CDR1 SNHLY, CDR2 FYNNEI. The CDR3, as DNA: TGTGCCAGCAGCCTCATAGGGGGCAATCAGCCCCAGCATTTT. This gives the protein CASSLIGGNQPQHF.

This clone came up once. This chain uses TRBV5-6 with TRBJ2-3; D is perhaps TRBD1 (5 bases). V was trimmed by 4 bases and J by 4 bases, leaving 22 bases between them. Germline CDR1 SGHDT, CDR2 YYEEEE. This CDR3 region has 17 residues. The CDR3 loop is CASSPRTAGMRADTQYF. The CDR3 coding sequence is TGTGCCAGCAGCCCGCGGACGGCAGGGATGCGTGCAGATACGCAGTATTTT.

The genes are TRBV30 and TRBJ1-2; a weak D match, TRBD1 (5 bases). The V gene's germline CDR1 is GTSNPN and CDR2 SVGIG (reference sequence). V lost 4 bases to trimming and J lost 7 bases, with 13 bases between them. This CDR3 is built from 12 residues. The CDR3 bases are TGTGCCTGGACCACCGGGGGGGGTGGCTACACCTTC. It yields the protein CAWTTGGGGYTF.

The genes are TRBV11-2 and TRBJ2-3; 14 positions agree with TRBD2. This CDR3 spans 16 amino acids. CDR1 and CDR2 from the germline V gene are SGHAT and FQNNGV. Unmatched junction bases numbered 5, after V lost 4 bases and J lost 5 bases. CDR3 residues: CASSSGTSGRVDTQYF. The CDR3 nucleotides read TGTGCCAGCAGCTCCGGGACTAGCGGGAGAGTAGATACGCAGTATTTT.